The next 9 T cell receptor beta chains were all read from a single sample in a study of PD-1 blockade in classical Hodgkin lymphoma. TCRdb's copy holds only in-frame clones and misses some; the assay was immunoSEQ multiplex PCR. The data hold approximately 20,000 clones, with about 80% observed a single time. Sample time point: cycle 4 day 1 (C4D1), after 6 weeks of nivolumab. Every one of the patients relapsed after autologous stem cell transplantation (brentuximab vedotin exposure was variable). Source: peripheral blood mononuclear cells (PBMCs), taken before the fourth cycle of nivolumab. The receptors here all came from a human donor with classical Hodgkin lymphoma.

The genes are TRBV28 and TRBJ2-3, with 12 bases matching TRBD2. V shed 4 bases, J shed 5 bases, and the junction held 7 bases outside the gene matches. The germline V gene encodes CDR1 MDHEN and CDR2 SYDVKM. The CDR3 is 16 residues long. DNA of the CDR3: TGTGCCAGCAGTTCTCTAGGGACTAGCGGGCGAGATACGCAGTATTTT. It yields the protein CASSSLGTSGRDTQYF.

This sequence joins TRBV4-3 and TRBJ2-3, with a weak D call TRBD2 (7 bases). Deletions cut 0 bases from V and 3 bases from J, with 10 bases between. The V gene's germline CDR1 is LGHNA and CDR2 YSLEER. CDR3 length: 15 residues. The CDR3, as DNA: TGCGCCAGCAGCCAAGAACGGGGGGCAACAGATACGCAGTATTTT. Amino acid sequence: CASSQERGATDTQYF.

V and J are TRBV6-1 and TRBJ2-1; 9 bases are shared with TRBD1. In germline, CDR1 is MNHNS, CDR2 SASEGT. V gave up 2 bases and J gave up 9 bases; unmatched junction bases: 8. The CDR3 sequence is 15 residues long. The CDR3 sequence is CASSEMGTGFSEQFF. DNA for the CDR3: TGTGCCAGCAGTGAAATGGGGACAGGGTTCAGTGAGCAGTTCTTC.

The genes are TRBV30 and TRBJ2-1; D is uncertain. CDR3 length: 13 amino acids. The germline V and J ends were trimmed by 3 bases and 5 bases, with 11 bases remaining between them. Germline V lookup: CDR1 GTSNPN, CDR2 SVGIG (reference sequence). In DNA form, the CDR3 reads TGTGCCTGGAGGCCCCCTGGAGACAATGAGCAGTTCTTC. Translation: CAWRPPGDNEQFF. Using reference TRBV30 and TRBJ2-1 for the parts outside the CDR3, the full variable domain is SQTIHQWPATLVQPVGSPLSLECTVEGTSNPNLYWYRQAAGRGLQLLFYSVGIGQISSEVPQNLSASRPQDRQFILSSKKLLLSDSGFYLCAWRPPGDNEQFFGPGTRLTVL.

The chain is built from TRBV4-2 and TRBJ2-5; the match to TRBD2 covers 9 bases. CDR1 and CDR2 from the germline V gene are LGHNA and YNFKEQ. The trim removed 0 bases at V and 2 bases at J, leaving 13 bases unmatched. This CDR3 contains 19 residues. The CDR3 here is CASSQEMRGGVSGQETQYF. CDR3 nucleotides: TGTGCCAGCAGCCAAGAGATGCGGGGGGGCGTCTCGGGGCAAGAGACCCAGTACTTC.

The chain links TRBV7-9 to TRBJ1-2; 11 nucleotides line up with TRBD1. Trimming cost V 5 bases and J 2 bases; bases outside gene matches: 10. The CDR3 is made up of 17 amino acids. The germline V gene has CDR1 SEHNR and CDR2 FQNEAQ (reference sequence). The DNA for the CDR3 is TGTGCCAGCAGCGTCGGGACAGGGGGAGTTATAAACTATGGCTACACCTTC. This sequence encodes CASSVGTGGVINYGYTF.

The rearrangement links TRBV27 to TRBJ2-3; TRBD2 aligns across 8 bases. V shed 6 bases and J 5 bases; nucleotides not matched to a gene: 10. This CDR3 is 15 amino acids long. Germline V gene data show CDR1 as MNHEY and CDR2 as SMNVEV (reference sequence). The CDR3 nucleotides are TGTGCCAGCAGACCCGGACGGGGGGGCAGAGATACGCAGTATTTT. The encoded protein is CASRPGRGGRDTQYF.

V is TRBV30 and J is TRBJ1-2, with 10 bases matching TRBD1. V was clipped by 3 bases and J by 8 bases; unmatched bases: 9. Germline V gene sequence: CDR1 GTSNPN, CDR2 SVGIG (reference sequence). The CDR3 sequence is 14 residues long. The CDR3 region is CAWRHGTGVGGYTF. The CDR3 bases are TGTGCCTGGAGGCACGGGACAGGGGTAGGGGGCTACACCTTC.

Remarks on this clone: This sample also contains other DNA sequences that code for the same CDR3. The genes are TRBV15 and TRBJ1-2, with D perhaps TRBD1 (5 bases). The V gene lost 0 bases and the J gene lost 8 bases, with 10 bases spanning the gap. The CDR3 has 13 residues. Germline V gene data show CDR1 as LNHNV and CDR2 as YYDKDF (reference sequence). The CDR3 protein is CATSRDGQGGYTF. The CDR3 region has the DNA TGTGCCACCAGCAGAGACGGGCAGGGCGGCTACACCTTC.